The rows below give T cell receptor beta chains drawn from one sample of a study of blood T cells in healthy people across ages. In TCRdb, the 5' RACE reads were re-called with MiXCR into one record per CDR3 protein. The table lists some 1.5 million distinct CDR3 sequences, about 30% of them singletons. Sequencing was performed on blood. Receptor source: a woman aged 30 to 39 in good health. Each CDR3 is given with its conserved first and last residue. Size is omitted from some rows. Given values are once, few, many or a class for expanded clones.

>NA|TRBV29-1
CSVQGTSGGVDTQYF
>NA|TRBV9
CASSVGGVSYEQYF
>NA|TRBV6-5
CASSSGRGVNTEAFF
>few|TRBV10-3
CAISAGAAGPNYGYTF
>many|TRBV12-3/TRBV12-4
CASTRDTDTDTQYF
>few|TRBV5-1
CASSRVTGGQDTQYF
>few|TRBV2
CASTLRGEETQYF
>NA|TRBV5-1
CASRETSGGVTGELFF
>few|TRBV15
CATTTIGRVGQPQHF
>NA|TRBV5-1
CASSPDWDRGPGYTF
>many|TRBV11-3
CASSLGTLSHEQYF
>few|TRBV28
CVARRTSTDTQYF
>NA|TRBV27
CASSLFGGEAFF
>NA|TRBV4-3
CASSPTYRGGAYEQYF
>few|TRBV3-1
CASSQGQQSNQPQHF
>NA|TRBV11-2
CASSLRGWETETQYF
>NA|TRBV12-3/TRBV12-4
CASSLDGQVGEQYF
>NA|TRBV2
CASRGQTFMNTEAFF
>NA|TRBV6-6
CATLPRGQGEEKLFF
>few|TRBV5-1
CASSLDAGVRAGYTF
>NA|TRBV20-1
CSANSVRGESYGYTF
>few|TRBV5-1
CASSEAAGNAEAFF
>few|TRBV14
CASSQWTGGINEQFF
>NA|TRBV27
CASSPAGVTQPQHF
>many|TRBV12-3/TRBV12-4
CASSLASGNGYTF
>NA|TRBV6-5
CASSYMQGTSPLHF
>NA|TRBV20-1
CSARAPGQNYGYTF
>NA|TRBV28
CASSFPKSGDNTDTQYF
>few|TRBV4-1
CASSRLAGLYNEQFF
>few|TRBV10-3
CAGQGTRETQYF
>NA|TRBV18
CASSPVAGVADTQYF
>many|TRBV29-1
CSVELAAETRETQYF
>NA|TRBV30
CAWSRTRGATNEKLFF
>few|TRBV20-1
CSARRGTVSQPQHF
>NA|TRBV5-1
CASSFRGQGPNEQFF
>few|TRBV15
CATSSLGGFEDRTYEQYF